These 2 T cell receptor beta chains were sequenced from one sample in a study of T cells in Graves' hyperthyroidism and ophthalmopathy. RNA transcripts provided the source from which TCR beta CDR3 regions were amplified. The TCR CDR3 first-round RT-PCR relied on the HTBI primer set. TCRdb re-called the multiplex PCR reads with MiXCR, one entry per CDR3 protein. This table holds around 620,000 distinct CDR3 sequences, 46% found once. Sequencing was performed on peripheral blood or thyroid tissue (not recorded which). The receptors here all came from an adult woman with Graves' disease, either hyperthyroidism or ophthalmopathy (not recorded which).

The chain carries TRBV5-1 and TRBJ1-2; 9 bases map to TRBD1. The CDR3 consists of 14 residues. After removal of 6 bases from V and 8 bases from J, the junction contained 11 bases not matched to a gene. The germline V gene has CDR1 SGHRS and CDR2 YFSETQ. Here the CDR3 reads CASTSGQGFDGYTF. The CDR3 nucleotides are TGCGCCAGCACCTCAGGACAGGGGTTCGACGGCTACACCTTC.

By its share, this clonotype is medium-sized. The chain joins TRBV3-1 to TRBJ1-5; D is perhaps TRBD1 (6 bases). Germline loops: CDR1 LGHDT, CDR2 YNNKEL (reference sequence). Deletions cut 3 bases from V and 6 bases from J, with 12 bases between. The CDR3 totals 14 residues. CDR3 coding DNA: TGTGCCAGCAGCCACGGGGGCGGACCTCAGCCCCAGCATTTT. This codes for CASSHGGGPQPQHF.